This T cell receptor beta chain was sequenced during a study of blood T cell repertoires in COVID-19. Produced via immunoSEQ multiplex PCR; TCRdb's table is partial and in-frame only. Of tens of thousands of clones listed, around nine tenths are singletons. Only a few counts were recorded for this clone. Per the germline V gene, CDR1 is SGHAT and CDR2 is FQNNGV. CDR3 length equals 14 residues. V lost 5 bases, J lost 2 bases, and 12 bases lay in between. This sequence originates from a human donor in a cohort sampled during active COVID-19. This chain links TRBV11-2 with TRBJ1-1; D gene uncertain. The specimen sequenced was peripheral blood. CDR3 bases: TGTGCCAGCAGCCAAAGTTTCAGAAACACTGAAGCTTTCTTT. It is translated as CASSQSFRNTEAFF.